The 3 T cell receptor beta chains reported below all come from one sample, sequenced in a study of monozygotic twins with inflammatory bowel disease (dated by TCRdb to the late 2010s). Preparation of the library involved 5' RACE. The sample was run on an Illumina HiSeq 2500. With the reads reprocessed by TCRdb, a single entry stands for each CDR3 protein sequence and no DNA is reported. This specimen's table enumerates about 160,000 distinct CDR3 sequences. The ten largest account for roughly 2.6% of the sample. The sample taken for sequencing was blood. The receptors shown here come from a human donor with ulcerative colitis or Crohn's disease, or a healthy co-twin of an affected twin (not recorded which).

The chain couples TRBV24-1 to TRBJ2-2; no DNA is available, so the TRBD1 call from TCRdb remains unchecked. Germline-derived CDR1 and CDR2 are KGHDR and SFDVKD. CDR3 size: 17 residues. The CDR3 region is CATSDPIGTPGGGELFF.

This sequence joins TRBV18 and TRBJ1-2; with no DNA, the TCRdb D assignment of TRBD1 cannot be verified. The CDR3 has 14 residues. Germline assignment: CDR1 KGHSH and CDR2 LQKENI. The CDR3 here is CASSQGQPNYGYTF.

The chain employs TRBV5-1 and TRBJ1-2; the D gene TCRdb calls, TRBD1, cannot be checked with no DNA. This CDR3 has 16 amino acids. Germline-derived CDR1 and CDR2 are SGHRS and YFSETQ. The CDR3 reads CASSLADPGKNYGYTF.